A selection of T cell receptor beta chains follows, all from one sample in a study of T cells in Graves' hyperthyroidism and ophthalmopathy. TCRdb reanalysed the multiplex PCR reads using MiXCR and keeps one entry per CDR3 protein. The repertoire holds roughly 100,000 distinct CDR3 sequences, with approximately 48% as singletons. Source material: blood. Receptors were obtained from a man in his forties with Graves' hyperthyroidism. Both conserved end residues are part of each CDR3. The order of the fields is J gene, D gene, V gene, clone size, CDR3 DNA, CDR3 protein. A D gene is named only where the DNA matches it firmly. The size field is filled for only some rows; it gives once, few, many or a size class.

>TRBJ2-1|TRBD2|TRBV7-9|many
TGTGCCAGCAGCTTCCCCCGCAGACTAGCGGGAGGGCGGGATGAGCAGTTCTTC
CASSFPRRLAGGRDEQFF
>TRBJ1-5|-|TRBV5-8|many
TGTGCCAGCAGCTTGATTGGGAGCAATCAGCCCCAGCATTTT
CASSLIGSNQPQHF
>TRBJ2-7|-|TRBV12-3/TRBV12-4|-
TGCGCCAGCAGCCTCACTGAGACCGGCGGCGAGCAGTACTTC
CASSLTETGGEQYF
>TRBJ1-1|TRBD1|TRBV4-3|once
TGCGCCAGCGGCCGAGCAGGGGGGAGAAGTGAAGCTTTCTTT
CASGRAGGRSEAFF
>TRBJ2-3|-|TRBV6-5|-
TGTGCCAGCCGTAGGGGTGGGGTTACGCAGTATTTT
CASRRGGVTQYF
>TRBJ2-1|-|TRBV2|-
TGTGCCAGCAGCCACAATGAGCAGTTCTTC
CASSHNEQFF
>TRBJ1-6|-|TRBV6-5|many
TGTGCCAGCGGACCAGTTCAAGGTTCACCCCTCCACTTT
CASGPVQGSPLHF
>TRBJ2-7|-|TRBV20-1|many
TGCAGTGCTAGAGAGATGGCCGGGGGCGCCAATAGCTCCTACGAGCAGTACTTC
CSAREMAGGANSSYEQYF
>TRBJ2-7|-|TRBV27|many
TGTGCCAGCAGTTCCCCGATCATCCACGAGCAGTACTTC
CASSSPIIHEQYF
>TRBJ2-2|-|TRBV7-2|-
TGTGCCAGCTCACCACCAAGGCAGAACACCGGGGAGCTGTTTTTT
CASSPPRQNTGELFF
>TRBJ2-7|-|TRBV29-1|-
TGCAGCTTAGTTAGCGGCCCCTACGAGCAGTACTTC
CSLVSGPYEQYF
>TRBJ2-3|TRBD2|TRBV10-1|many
TGCGCCAGCAGTGAGGGGTGGGGACTAGCGTGTGATACGCAGTATTTT
CASSEGWGLACDTQYF
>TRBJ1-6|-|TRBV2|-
TGTGCCAGCACATACAGGGTGGGGTCACCCCTCCACTTT
CASTYRVGSPLHF
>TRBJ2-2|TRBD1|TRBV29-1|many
TGCAGCGTTCCTGGGACAGGGTTGGCCGGGGAGCTGTTTTTT
CSVPGTGLAGELFF
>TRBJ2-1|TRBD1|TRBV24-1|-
TGTGCTAGAGGGACAGGTCTCGGCAATGAGCAGTTCTTC
CARGTGLGNEQFF
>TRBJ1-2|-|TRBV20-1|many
TGCAGTCCTTCTCCTGGACAGTATGGCTACACCTTC
CSPSPGQYGYTF
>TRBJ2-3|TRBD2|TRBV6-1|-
TGTGCCAGCAGGTGGACTAGCGGGGGGGCCGAAAAACAAGATACGCAGTATTTT
CASRWTSGGAEKQDTQYF
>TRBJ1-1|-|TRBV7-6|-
TGTGCCAGCAGCTTAGGACGCAGCGCGGTCACTGAGGCTTTCTTT
CASSLGRSAVTEAFF
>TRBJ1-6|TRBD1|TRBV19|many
TGTGCCAGTAGTAAGTCCGGGACAGGGAAATCTCGGCGATCACCCCTCCACTTT
CASSKSGTGKSRRSPLHF
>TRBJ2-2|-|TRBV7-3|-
TGTGCCAGCAGCCCAACGTGGCTGGTTGGCACCGGGGGGCTGTTCTTT
CASSPTWLVGTGGLFF
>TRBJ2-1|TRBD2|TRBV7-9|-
TGTGCCAGCAGGGCTACAGGGGGGACTAGCGGGACGAATGAGCAGTTCTTC
CASRATGGTSGTNEQFF
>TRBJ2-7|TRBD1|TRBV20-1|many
TGCAGTGCGCCCACCGGGACAGGGGGCTACGAGCAGTACTTC
CSAPTGTGGYEQYF
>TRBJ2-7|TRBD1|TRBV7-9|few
TGTGCCAGCAGCTCGCGACAGGGGGAGCAGTACTTC
CASSSRQGEQYF
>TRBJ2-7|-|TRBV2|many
TGTGCCAGCGGTGGTCGGGGGCCCTCCTACGAGCAGTACTTC
CASGGRGPSYEQYF
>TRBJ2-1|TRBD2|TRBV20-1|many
TGCAGTGCCTTGACTAGCGGGAGTCGAATTGGCGTCAATGAGCAGTTCTTC
CSALTSGSRIGVNEQFF
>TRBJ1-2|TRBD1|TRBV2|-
TGTGCCAGCAGTGTGGGACAGGGATACGGCTACACCTTC
CASSVGQGYGYTF
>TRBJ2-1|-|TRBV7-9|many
TGTGCCAGCATGGCTGACAATGAGCAGTTCTTC
CASMADNEQFF
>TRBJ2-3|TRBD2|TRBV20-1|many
TGCAGTGCTATATTTAGAGCGGGGGGCACAGATACGCAGTATTTT
CSAIFRAGGTDTQYF
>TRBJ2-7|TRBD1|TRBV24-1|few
TGTGCCACCAGTGACCGCGCCGGGACAGGGGGTCCCTACGAGCAGTACTTC
CATSDRAGTGGPYEQYF
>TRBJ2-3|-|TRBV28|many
TGTGCCAGCCGACTGGAGAGCACAGATACGCAGTATTTT
CASRLESTDTQYF
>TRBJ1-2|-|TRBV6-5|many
TGTGCCAGCGGACAGAAGAACTATGGCTACACCTTC
CASGQKNYGYTF
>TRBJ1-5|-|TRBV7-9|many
TGTGCCAGCAGCTTAGGGGGGGGTCAGCCCCAGCATTTT
CASSLGGGQPQHF
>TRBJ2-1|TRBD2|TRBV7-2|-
TGTGCCAGCAGCACTAGCGGGAGGGAGCAGTTCTTC
CASSTSGREQFF
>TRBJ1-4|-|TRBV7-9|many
TGTGCCAGCAGCGACAGTAGGGATGGGGGGGCGGATGAAAAACTGTTTTTT
CASSDSRDGGADEKLFF
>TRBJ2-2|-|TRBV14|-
TGTGCCAGCAGCGCGGCCAACACCGGGGAGCTGTTTTTT
CASSAANTGELFF
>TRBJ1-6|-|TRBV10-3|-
TGTGCCATCAGTGAGAAGGGGGTTTCGCATTCACCCCTCCACTTT
CAISEKGVSHSPLHF
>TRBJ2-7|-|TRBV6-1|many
TGTGCCAGCAGTGAATACAGGACAACTTCCTACGAGCAGTACTTC
CASSEYRTTSYEQYF
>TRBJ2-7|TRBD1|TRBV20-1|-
TGCAGTGCAGGGGGACAGGGCCCCTACGAGCAGTACTTC
CSAGGQGPYEQYF
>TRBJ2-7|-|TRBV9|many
TGTGCCAGCAGCGTAGGGGTCGGCAGCTTCGACGAGCAGTACTTC
CASSVGVGSFDEQYF
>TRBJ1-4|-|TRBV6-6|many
TGTGCCAGCAGTCCCCGCGCAGGGCGGGAAAAACTGTTTTTT
CASSPRAGREKLFF
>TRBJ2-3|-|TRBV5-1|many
TGCGCCAGCAGCTTGGCACAGGTCACAGATACGCAGTATTTT
CASSLAQVTDTQYF
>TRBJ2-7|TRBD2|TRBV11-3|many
TGTGCCAGCAGCTTTTTACTAGCGGGAGCCTCCTACGAGCAGTACTTC
CASSFLLAGASYEQYF
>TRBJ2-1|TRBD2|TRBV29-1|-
TGCAGCGCCGATCCCTACCTAACTAGCGCCAAGGTGACTGAGCAGTTCTTC
CSADPYLTSAKVTEQFF
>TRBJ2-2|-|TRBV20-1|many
TGCAGTGCTAGTCAAAACACCGGGGAGCTGTTTTTT
CSASQNTGELFF
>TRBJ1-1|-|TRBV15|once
TGTGCCACCAGCAGAGATGGGAGGGCCAGGACTGAAGCTTCCTTT
CATSRDGRARTEASF